This TCR beta chain was found in a study of shared clonotypes between healthy human individuals. Within Nashville, Tennessee resided all donors, each a Caucasian adult. This CDR3 has 16 residues. Germline V CDR1 and CDR2: MNHEY, SMNVEV (reference sequence). V lost 0 bases to trimming and J lost 2 bases; unmatched junction nucleotides: 6. The table came from immunoSEQ multiplex PCR; TCRdb's copy has only in-frame clones and leaves some out. In the table there are more than 2,000,000 clones, just over 90% of which are singletons. Findings and limits, study-wide: What rarefaction showed was incomplete sorted-subset sequencing despite large depth. The authors sampled blood alone, and tissue repertoires likely differ.

Remarks on this clone: Its antigen is unknown.

The genes are TRBV27 and TRBJ2-5; 7 bases are a match to TRBD1. This clonotype was sampled from a man between 18 and 35 years old in good health. The sequenced material came from naive CD4+ T cells sorted from blood. The subset denotes: CD45RA+ positively selected. In nucleotides, the CDR3 is TGTGCCAGCAGTTTATCTTGGGGACAGCTACAAGAGACCCAGTACTTC. Translating it yields CASSLSWGQLQETQYF.